These 26 T cell receptor beta chains were sequenced from one sample in a study of vaccination effects on CD4 cells after COVID-19. These receptors have no known antigen. Sequencing used immunoSEQ multiplex PCR; TCRdb keeps in-frame clones, though not all of them. Of about 45,000 clones listed, approximately 81% are singletons. Using viral peptide pools, the ViraFEST assay grew out antigen-specific CD4+ T cells prior to sequencing. Upon completion of about eleven days in culture, CD4+ T cells were isolated. Their SARS-CoV-2 infection, verified by PCR, occurred between March and December 2020. The sequenced sample was CD4+ T cells from PBMCs cultured with a peptide pool, obtained before COVID-19 vaccination. The receptors originated from a human donor who had a prior SARS-CoV-2 infection.

The CDR3 sequence is CASSPGLYTEAFF. In DNA, the CDR3 is TGTGCCAGCAGCCCGGGACTCTACACTGAAGCTTTCTTT. The rearrangement uses TRBV5-6 and TRBJ1-1; D is perhaps TRBD1 (5 bases). The CDR3 is 13 residues long. Germline-derived CDR1 and CDR2 are SGHDT and YYEEEE. V was shortened by 4 bases and J by 3 bases, with 10 bases between the two germline ends.

This chain connects TRBV6-4 to TRBJ1-5, with 7 bases that match TRBD1. CDR1 is MRHNA and CDR2 is SNTAGT in the germline V gene. The trim removed 0 bases at V and 4 bases at J, leaving 9 bases unmatched. CDR3 length: 17 residues. The DNA of the CDR3 is TGTGCCAGCAGTGACTCCACAAACAGGGGCCGTAATCAGCCCCAGCATTTT. Residues: CASSDSTNRGRNQPQHF.

The chain combines TRBV11-3 with TRBJ2-1, with D unresolved. Between the trimmed V and J ends, which lost 6 bases and 4 bases, there was a span of 10 bases. Germline CDR1 is SGHNT and CDR2 is YENEEA. The CDR3 totals 13 residues. The CDR3 region is CASRSEPYNEQFF. The CDR3, as DNA: TGTGCCAGCAGATCGGAACCTTACAATGAGCAGTTCTTC.

The chain combines TRBV4-3 with TRBJ1-1; D remains ambiguous. The ends were cut back, 0 bases at V and 1 base at J, with 12 bases in the middle. The CDR3 spans 16 residues. Germline V gene data show CDR1 as LGHNA and CDR2 as YSLEER. Here the CDR3 reads CASSQDVMQENTEAFF. CDR3 bases: TGCGCCAGCAGCCAAGATGTAATGCAGGAGAACACTGAAGCTTTCTTT.

This rearrangement joins TRBV5-1 to TRBJ1-4; TRBD1 might be the D (6 bases). Deletions cut 4 bases from V and 0 bases from J, with 13 bases between. Looked up from germline, CDR1 is SGHRS and CDR2 is YFSETQ. The CDR3 contains 16 residues. The CDR3 loop is CASSPQGTSTNEKLFF. The CDR3 nucleotides read TGCGCCAGCAGCCCGCAGGGGACTTCAACTAATGAAAAACTGTTTTTT.

The rearrangement links TRBV9 to TRBJ2-2; D is possibly TRBD1 (5 bases). Germline V gene sequence: CDR1 SGDLS, CDR2 YYNGEE. V lost 1 base and J lost 4, with 11 bases in between. This CDR3 has 15 amino acids. CDR3 DNA: TGTGCCAGCAGCGTACAGGGCGGTGTCACCGGGGAGCTGTTTTTT. Translation: CASSVQGGVTGELFF.

This clone was observed a few times. The DNA of the CDR3 is TGTGCCAGCAGCTTGGATTTCGGGGGTGGGGAGACCCAGTACTTC. Amino acid sequence: CASSLDFGGGETQYF. This chain connects TRBV5-6 to TRBJ2-5; tentative D call: TRBD2 (6 bases). The germline V gene has CDR1 SGHDT and CDR2 YYEEEE. The germline V and J ends were trimmed by 0 bases and 5 bases, with 14 bases remaining between them. The CDR3 is made up of 15 amino acids.

The CDR3 here is CASTRDSSSGNTIYF. CDR3 DNA: TGTGCCAGCACCCGGGACTCCAGCTCTGGAAACACCATATATTTT. The V and J genes are TRBV9 and TRBJ1-3, with D possibly being TRBD1 (5 bases). This CDR3 is 15 amino acids long. CDR1 and CDR2 from the germline V gene are SGDLS and YYNGEE. V was clipped by 6 bases and J by 0 bases, with 13 bases between them.

The rearrangement links TRBV6-5 to TRBJ1-2, with a weak D call TRBD1 (5 bases). CDR3 length: 14 amino acids. Germline V lookup: CDR1 MNHEY, CDR2 SVGAGI. V was trimmed by 8 bases and J by 0 bases, leaving 13 bases between them. CDR3 nucleotides: TGTGCCAGCGGAGACAGCAACTCTAACTATGGCTACACCTTC. Amino acid sequence: CASGDSNSNYGYTF.

The V call is TRBV9, the J call TRBJ2-2; TRBD1 matches at 7 bases. With 1 base clipped from V and 0 bases from J, the junction kept 9 bases outside the gene matches. CDR3 length equals 18 residues. CDR1 is SGDLS, CDR2 YYNGEE, per germline. CDR3 bases: TGTGCCAGCAGCGTATTTGGGGACAGCTACGCGAACACCGGGGAGCTGTTTTTT. It is translated as CASSVFGDSYANTGELFF.

This clone turned up a few times. V gene TRBV18 combines with J gene TRBJ1-1; D is unresolved. The CDR3 length is 14 residues. The germline V gene encodes CDR1 KGHSH and CDR2 LQKENI. Trimming removed 1 base at V and 2 bases at J, with 8 bases between. The CDR3 DNA reads TGTGCCAGCTCACCACTCCAGGCAAACACTGAAGCTTTCTTT. As protein: CASSPLQANTEAFF. The full variable domain, rest sourced from reference TRBV18 and TRBJ1-1, is NAGVMQNPRHLVRRRGQEARLRCSPMKGHSHVYWYRQLPEEGLKFMVYLQKENIIDESGMPKERFSAEFPKEGPSILRIQQVVRGDSAAYFCASSPLQANTEAFFGQGTRLTVV.

The chain combines TRBV15 with TRBJ2-5, with 8 bases identical to TRBD2. The germline V gene encodes CDR1 LNHNV and CDR2 YYDKDF (reference sequence). The junction had 6 bases not matched to a gene; V was cut back by 1 base and J by 2 bases. CDR3 length: 16 amino acids. CDR3 bases: TGTGCCACCAGCAGAGTCTGGGCGGGAGGACAAGAGACCCAGTACTTC. Amino acids: CATSRVWAGGQETQYF.

V and J are TRBV11-2 and TRBJ2-3; D might be TRBD2 (8 bases). Germline V lookup: CDR1 SGHAT, CDR2 FQNNGV. V was shortened by 2 bases and J by 3 bases, with 18 bases between the two germline ends. The CDR3 is 17 amino acids. The CDR3 DNA reads TGTGCCAGCAGCTTACCGCTCGGGAGGGGGCGTACAGATACGCAGTATTTT. Its protein product is CASSLPLGRGRTDTQYF.

This rearrangement joins TRBV6-5 to TRBJ1-2; D is uncertain. The CDR3 runs to 13 residues. V shed 6 bases and J shed 6 bases, with 14 bases lying between them. Germline V lookup: CDR1 MNHEY, CDR2 SVGAGI. The CDR3 here is CASRGWNVDGYTF. DNA of the CDR3: TGTGCCAGCAGGGGATGGAACGTGGATGGCTACACCTTC.

The chain's CDR3 is CATAGGQAKETQYF. The CDR3 bases are TGTGCCACTGCGGGGGGGCAGGCCAAGGAGACCCAGTACTTC. V usage is TRBV11-3 and J usage is TRBJ2-5, with TRBD2 matching over 9 bases. CDR1 is SGHNT, CDR2 YENEEA, per germline. The trim removed 10 bases at V and 5 bases at J, leaving 11 bases unmatched. This CDR3 is built from 14 residues.

The chain joins TRBV28 to TRBJ1-5; D possibly corresponds to TRBD1 (5 bases). CDR1 is MDHEN, CDR2 SYDVKM, per germline. Trimming shortened V by 1 base and J by 5 bases, and 15 bases separated the two germline ends. CDR3 length: 16 amino acids. The CDR3 DNA reads TGTGCCAGCAGTTTATCCGGGCAGGGAGCACATCAGCCCCAGCATTTT. The encoded protein is CASSLSGQGAHQPQHF.

This clone appeared once. The chain links TRBV5-8 to TRBJ1-4; no reliable D call. CDR3 length: 16 residues. V lost 2 bases to trimming and J lost 8 bases, with 19 bases between them. CDR1 is SGHTS, CDR2 YDEGEE, per germline. The CDR3 here is CASSFRNPGGYEKLFF. CDR3 sequence (DNA): TGTGCCAGCAGCTTTAGAAACCCGGGAGGATACGAAAAACTGTTTTTT. The whole variable domain, filled in from reference TRBV5-8 and TRBJ1-4, reads EAGVTQSPTHLIKTRGQQATLRCSPISGHTSVYWYQQALGLGLQFLLWYDEGEERNRGNFPPRFSGRQFPNYSSELNVNALELEDSALYLCASSFRNPGGYEKLFFGSGTQLSVL.

This clone was detected a few times. The rearrangement links TRBV14 to TRBJ2-3; D call uncertain. Per the germline V gene, CDR1 is SGHDN and CDR2 is FVKESK. This CDR3 is built from 13 residues. V was trimmed by 4 bases and J by 2 bases, leaving 7 bases between them. The CDR3 region has the DNA TGTGCCAGCAGCCCATACAACACAGATACGCAGTATTTT. It translates to CASSPYNTDTQYF.

The chain is built from TRBV2 and TRBJ2-4; D uncertain. The CDR3 totals 14 residues. In germline, CDR1 is SNHLY, CDR2 FYNNEI. V was trimmed by 3 bases and J by 2 bases, leaving 8 bases between them. The CDR3 reads CASSDRRSKNIQYF. The CDR3 DNA reads TGTGCCAGCAGTGACAGGAGATCCAAAAACATTCAGTACTTC.

J is TRBJ2-1 and V is TRBV9; 8 bases map to TRBD2. The CDR3 contains 15 residues. J lost 4 bases, V lost 4 bases, and 7 bases had no gene match. Looked up from germline, CDR1 is SGDLS and CDR2 is YYNGEE. The CDR3 DNA is TGTGCCAGCAGCAGAGATGGCGGGGGGTACAATGAGCAGTTCTTC. Amino acid sequence: CASSRDGGGYNEQFF.

The chain couples TRBV9 to TRBJ2-7; 9 positions agree with TRBD1. CDR3 size: 15 residues. Germline loops: CDR1 SGDLS, CDR2 YYNGEE. V shed 3 bases and J 1 base; nucleotides not matched to a gene: 5. The CDR3 region has the DNA TGTGCCAGCAGCGCCGGGACAGGGTGGTCCTACGAGCAGTACTTC. Protein: CASSAGTGWSYEQYF.

This clone was seen a handful of times. V usage is TRBV3-1 (or the pseudogene TRBV3-2) and J usage is TRBJ1-6; D perhaps matches TRBD1 (5 bases). Trimming left V 4 bases short and J 10 bases short, with 11 bases between. Germline CDR1 LGHDT, CDR2 YNNKEL (reference sequence). The CDR3 loop spans 13 amino acids. The CDR3 region is CASSLSGDSPLHF. The CDR3 DNA reads TGTGCCAGCAGCCTCAGTGGGGACTCACCCCTCCACTTT.

The chain recombines TRBV7-8 with TRBJ2-1; 8 bases map to TRBD2. Germline values: CDR1 SGHVS, CDR2 FQNEAQ. The CDR3 runs to 19 residues. J was trimmed by 6 bases and V by 3 bases; bases with no gene match: 19. The CDR3 DNA reads as TGTGCCAGCAGCTTCTCTCCACTAGCGGTGGGGGGTCTACGCAATGAGCAGTTCTTC. This sequence encodes CASSFSPLAVGGLRNEQFF.

The rearrangement uses TRBV7-8 and TRBJ2-1, with D possibly called TRBD1 or TRBD2 (6 bases each). Trimming took 7 bases from V and 1 from J, leaving 17 bases between them. The CDR3 runs 16 residues. Germline V gene sequence: CDR1 SGHVS, CDR2 FQNEAQ. CDR3 residues: CASTIRGGRSYNEQFF. The CDR3 nucleotides are TGTGCCAGCACCATCAGAGGGGGGCGGTCCTACAATGAGCAGTTCTTC.

V is TRBV7-6 and J is TRBJ1-4; no reliable D call. CDR1 and CDR2 (germline): SGHVS, FNYEAQ. CDR3 size: 15 residues. With 0 bases removed from V and 5 bases from J, the gap between germline ends came to 10 bases. The CDR3 reads CASSLAGQRNEKLFF. CDR3 nucleotide sequence: TGTGCCAGCAGCTTAGCTGGGCAAAGAAATGAAAAACTGTTTTTT.

The chain carries TRBV4-1 and TRBJ2-3; TRBD2 matches 8 bases. The trim removed 1 base at V and 8 bases at J, leaving 11 bases unmatched. There are 16 residues in the CDR3. The germline V gene has CDR1 MGHRA and CDR2 YSYEKL. This CDR3 is CASSQGLLAVQPTQYF. CDR3 in DNA: TGCGCCAGCAGCCAAGGCCTACTAGCGGTGCAACCTACGCAGTATTTT.